One sample yielded the 26 T cell receptor beta chains listed below, sequenced in a study of T cell repertoires in cytomegalovirus infection. TCRdb processed the reads anew with MiXCR; each CDR3 protein has one entry. The sample holds more than 400,000 distinct CDR3 sequences, 26% seen once. The specimen sequenced was PBMCs. These TCRs come from a human donor in good health (CMV status not recorded). Some clones in this sample may be carry-over from other donors' samples.

This clonotype came up many times. V and J are TRBV12-3 or TRBV12-4 and TRBJ2-1; 9 bases match TRBD1. The V gene end was trimmed by 4 bases and the J gene end by 7 bases; junction bases not matched to a gene: 8. This CDR3 has 15 residues. The CDR3 DNA reads as TGTGCCAGCAGTTCCCAGACCGGGACAGGGAATGAGCAGTTCTTC. It translates to CASSSQTGTGNEQFF.

The chain employs TRBV11-2 and TRBJ2-1; 12 nucleotides align to TRBD1. The V and J ends lost 6 bases and 5 bases, in that order; junction bases with no gene match: 2. From germline, CDR1 is SGHAT and CDR2 FQNNGV. The CDR3 contains 14 residues. CDR3 loop: CASRGTGGHNEQFF. CDR3 coding DNA: TGTGCCAGCAGGGGGACAGGGGGCCACAATGAGCAGTTCTTC.

This clonotype was seen more than once but under ten times. The chain joins TRBV6-2 or TRBV6-3 to TRBJ2-2; D might be TRBD2 (5 bases). Germline V gene data show CDR1 as MNHEY and CDR2 as SVGEGT. The CDR3 spans 14 residues. Trimming removed 9 bases from V and 13 bases from J, with 24 bases in between. In DNA form, the CDR3 reads TGTGCCAGTAGCCACGTCGAGGGAGTCAAAAGGCTGTTTTTT. Its protein is CASSHVEGVKRLFF.

CDR3 sequence: CASSYQGTTFPGYEQYV. The CDR3 region has the DNA TGTGCCAGCAGTTACCAGGGTACCACTTTTCCGGGGTACGAGCAGTACGTC. The chain combines TRBV6-2 or TRBV6-3 with TRBJ2-7, with D perhaps given as TRBD1 or TRBD2 (5 bases each). The CDR3 runs 17 residues. Trimming pared 2 bases from V and 4 bases from J, leaving 21 bases between. CDR1 and CDR2 from the germline V gene are MNHEY and SVGEGT.

The chain links TRBV29-1 to TRBJ1-2; 9 positions match TRBD1. The CDR3 covers 13 residues. The germline V gene encodes CDR1 SQVTM and CDR2 ANQGSEA. The junction had 3 bases not matched to a gene; V was cut back by 6 bases and J by 1 base. CDR3 DNA: TGCAGCGTAGGGACAGGGTTTAACTATGGCTACACCTTC. Translating gives CSVGTGFNYGYTF.

This chain connects TRBV19 to TRBJ2-1; 8 bases agree with TRBD2. Looked up from germline, CDR1 is LNHDA and CDR2 is SQIVND (reference sequence). Trimming cost V 4 bases and J 9 bases; bases outside gene matches: 14. This CDR3 spans 16 amino acids. The CDR3 DNA sequence: TGTGCCAGTAGTACGACAGTCGGGAGGGCCTCGGGTGAGCAGTTCTTC. This codes for CASSTTVGRASGEQFF.

Only a few counts were recorded for this clonotype. V is TRBV6-2 or TRBV6-3 and J is TRBJ2-7; unclear D gene. CDR3 length: 13 residues. Trimming cost V 6 bases and J 6 bases, with 15 bases left between them. Germline CDR1 and CDR2: MNHEY and SVGEGT. DNA for the CDR3: TGTGCCAGCAGCCAAAAGATAGCAGGCGAGCAGTACGTC. Encoded protein: CASSQKIAGEQYV.

The chain combines TRBV2 with TRBJ1-1; D is unresolved. CDR3 length equals 12 residues. CDR1 is SNHLY, CDR2 FYNNEI, per germline. V dropped 3 bases and J dropped 4 bases, with 6 bases sitting between them. As DNA, the CDR3 is TGTGCCAGCAGTGAGAAGGTCACTGAAGCTTTCTTT. Translating it yields CASSEKVTEAFF.

V is TRBV27 and J is TRBJ2-7; 7 nucleotides match TRBD1. CDR1 and CDR2 (germline): MNHEY, SMNVEV (reference sequence). The CDR3 sequence is 15 residues long. The J segment lost 1 base and the V segment lost 5 bases, leaving 8 bases of the junction unmatched. Written as DNA, the CDR3 is TGTGCCAGCAGTCCAGGGACAGTTCCTTCCTACGAGCAGTACGTC. It encodes CASSPGTVPSYEQYV.

This rearrangement joins TRBV5-6 to TRBJ2-3; no definite D call. The CDR3 sequence is 15 residues long. Germline V lookup: CDR1 SGHDT, CDR2 YYEEEE. Trimming left V 4 bases short and J 0 bases short, with 12 bases between. The CDR3, as DNA: TGTGCCAGCAGCCCGTGGGCGGTTAGCACAGATACGCAGTATTTT. Its protein product is CASSPWAVSTDTQYF.

The chain employs TRBV7-9 and TRBJ1-4; 8 bases match TRBD1. Germline lookup yields CDR1 SEHNR and CDR2 FQNEAQ (reference sequence). The CDR3 sequence is 15 residues long. Unmatched junction bases numbered 10, after V lost 5 bases and J lost 8 bases. The CDR3 reads CASSNRDRSPEKLFF. The DNA of the CDR3 is TGTGCCAGCAGCAACCGGGACAGGAGCCCAGAAAAACTGTTTTTT.

Many counts were recorded for this clonotype. The rearrangement uses TRBV7-2 and TRBJ2-2; no firm D call. The CDR3 is made up of 12 amino acids. CDR1 and CDR2 from the germline V gene are SGHTA and FQGNSA. V dropped 1 base and J dropped 4 bases, with 1 base sitting between them. CDR3 in DNA: TGTGCCAGCAGCTTAGGCACCGGGGAGCTGTTTTTT. This gives the protein CASSLGTGELFF.

V and J are TRBV7-2 and TRBJ2-3; 14 bases are a match to TRBD2. This CDR3 contains 20 residues. Germline loops: CDR1 SGHTA, CDR2 FQGNSA. V trimming: 5 bases; J trimming: 2 bases; junction bases outside the gene matches: 15. The chain's CDR3 is CASSQPTGTSGRGFTDTQYF. CDR3 coding DNA: TGTGCCAGCAGCCAACCTACCGGGACTAGCGGGAGAGGTTTCACAGATACGCAGTATTTT. The entire variable domain, with the rest obtained from reference TRBV7-2 and TRBJ2-3, is as follows: GAGVSQSPSNKVTEKGKDVELRCDPISGHTALYWYRQSLGQGLEFLIYFQGNSAPDKSGLPSDRFSAERTGGSVSTLTIQRTQQEDSAVYLCASSQPTGTSGRGFTDTQYFGPGTRLTVL.

This chain uses TRBV20-1 with TRBJ2-2, with 15 bases fitting TRBD2. The CDR3 spans 15 residues. V trimming: 5 bases; J trimming: 7 bases; junction bases outside the gene matches: 5. Germline V gene data show CDR1 as DFQATT and CDR2 as SNEGSKA (reference sequence). CDR3 protein: CSAGLAGGPNGELFF. CDR3 bases: TGCAGTGCTGGACTAGCGGGAGGGCCAAACGGGGAGCTGTTTTTT.

This chain joins TRBV19 and TRBJ1-6; D is undetermined. CDR1 is LNHDA and CDR2 is SQIVND in the germline V gene (reference sequence). The CDR3 is made up of 14 amino acids. V lost 5 bases and J lost 8, with 13 bases in between. The CDR3 DNA follows: TGTGCCAGTAGTCCCACCTTTATCGATTCACCCCTCCACTTT. This encodes CASSPTFIDSPLHF.

This clonotype was counted only a few times. The chain has TRBV5-1 and TRBJ2-3; D is uncertain. In germline, CDR1 is SGHRS, CDR2 YFSETQ. The CDR3 is 13 residues long. The germline V and J ends were trimmed by 0 bases and 5 bases, with 7 bases remaining between them. The CDR3 region is CASSLDVLDTQYF. In DNA form, the CDR3 reads TGCGCCAGCAGCTTGGACGTTTTAGATACGCAGTATTTT.

Comments on this clonotype: The junction departs from germline at one end; a sequencing error may be responsible. The chain combines TRBV3-1 with TRBJ1-2, with 8 bases that match TRBD1. Looked up from germline, CDR1 is LGHDT and CDR2 is YNNKEL (reference sequence). The CDR3 sequence is 15 residues long. CDR3: CVSSQRAGGSYGYTF. The CDR3 DNA sequence: TGTGTCAGCAGCCAAAGGGCAGGGGGCTCATATGGCTACACCTTC.

The CDR3 is CASSSTRSFSRQYV. In DNA, the CDR3 is TGTGCCAGCAGTTCGACTAGATCTTTCTCCCGGCAGTACGTC. The V and J genes are TRBV27 and TRBJ2-7, with D perhaps matching TRBD2 (6 bases). The germline gives CDR1 MNHEY, CDR2 SMNVEV (reference sequence). The V gene lost 4 bases and the J gene lost 9 bases, with 19 bases spanning the gap. This CDR3 region has 14 residues.

The rearrangement uses TRBV20-1 and TRBJ2-4, with 7 bases matching TRBD1. Trimming removed 0 bases from V and 5 bases from J; junction bases left unmatched: 4. Germline V gene lookup returns CDR1 DFQATT and CDR2 SNEGSKA (reference sequence). The CDR3 contains 14 residues. CDR3 protein: CSARDLDRENIQYF. The CDR3 coding sequence is TGCAGTGCTAGAGATCTTGACAGGGAAAACATTCAGTACTTC.

On this clonotype: The junction departs from the called germline gene at one end, perhaps through a read error. This chain's CDR3 is CASLALEVHDEQHF. CDR3 nucleotide sequence: TGTGCCAGCTTGGCCCTGGAAGTTCATGACGAGCAGCACTTC. The chain employs TRBV11-3 and TRBJ2-7; D is ambiguous. Germline CDR1 is SGHNT and CDR2 is YENEEA. CDR3 length equals 14 residues.

This rearrangement joins TRBV12-3 or TRBV12-4 to TRBJ2-1; D is unresolved. V dropped 6 bases and J dropped 0 bases, with 9 bases sitting between them. The CDR3 length is 14 residues. The CDR3 is CASSPPFSYNEQFF. CDR3 bases: TGTGCCAGCAGCCCCCCATTCTCCTACAATGAGCAGTTCTTC.

This clonotype was found many times. This chain uses TRBV7-2 with TRBJ2-7; either TRBD1 or TRBD2 may supply D (5 bases each). Germline CDR1 reads SGHTA; CDR2 reads FQGNSA. This CDR3 is 15 amino acids long. Trimming took 4 bases from V and 4 from J, leaving 17 bases between them. The CDR3 here is CASSSAPGRTYEQYF. The CDR3 DNA follows: TGTGCCAGCAGCTCCGCTCCGGGACGGACGTACGAGCAGTACTTC.

The chain links TRBV4-1 to TRBJ2-1, with 9 bases identical to TRBD2. The CDR3 contains 16 residues. Per the germline V gene, CDR1 is MGHRA and CDR2 is YSYEKL. V was clipped by 2 bases and J by 4 bases; unmatched bases: 6. The CDR3 protein is CASSQTGAGGYNEQFF. Written as DNA, the CDR3 is TGCGCCAGCAGCCAAACTGGAGCGGGAGGTTACAATGAGCAGTTCTTC.

This chain links TRBV6-1 with TRBJ2-7; D not certain. CDR3 size: 18 residues. Trimming stripped 0 bases from V and 3 bases from J, with 21 bases between. Germline V gene data show CDR1 as MNHNS and CDR2 as SASEGT. CDR3 bases: TGTGCCAGCAGTGAAGCGCTTCTTAGGCAGGCGCTACTCTACGAGCAGTACGTC. Amino acids: CASSEALLRQALLYEQYV.

This clonotype showed up just a few times. This chain joins TRBV24-1 and TRBJ2-5; D is perhaps TRBD1 or TRBD2 (5 bases each). Germline values: CDR1 KGHDR, CDR2 SFDVKD. CDR3 length: 15 residues. V was cut by 5 bases and J by 5 bases, with 17 bases left in between. The CDR3 bases are TGTGCCACCAGTGCCCCGCGGGCCGAGGGGGAGACCCAGTACTTC. Translated, it gives CATSAPRAEGETQYF.

This clonotype was found a few times. This chain connects TRBV18 to TRBJ1-1; weak D call: TRBD1 (6 bases). Germline CDR1 is KGHSH and CDR2 is LQKENI. V was shortened by 3 bases and J by 8 bases, with 16 bases between the two germline ends. This CDR3 is built from 14 residues. For the CDR3, the DNA is TGTGCCAGCTCACCTTCGAACCCAGACAGGGAAGCTTTCTTT. This encodes CASSPSNPDREAFF.